The sequence of this T cell receptor beta chain was determined in a study of T cell clonality in common variable immunodeficiency. This clone has a count of ten or more. The CDR3 extends 3 residues past the end of the read, so its final part is completed from the germline J gene. Assay used: immunoSEQ multiplex PCR; TCRdb lists only in-frame clones, some missing. Observed in the sample are 30,000 to 40,000 clones, none of them singletons. CDR1 LNHDA and CDR2 SQIVND come from the germline V gene (reference sequence). Unmatched junction bases numbered 4, after V lost 8 bases and J lost 3 bases. This CDR3 has 12 residues.

Input material: peripheral blood mononuclear cells. J is TRBJ2-7 and V is TRBV19; 7 bases match TRBD1. The TCR was taken from a person aged 18 to 75 in good health. CDR3 amino acids: CASGNRGYEQYF. The covered CDR3 bases are TGTGCCAGTGGGAACAGGGGCTACGAG.